The 23 T cell receptor beta chains below all came from one sample that was sequenced in a study of lung T cells in sarcoidosis with Löfgren's syndrome. MiXCR, run by TCRdb on the reads, gives a single entry per CDR3 protein. The sample consists of more than 50,000 distinct CDR3 sequences, roughly 20% of them appearing once. Specimen: CD4+ T cells from PBMCs. These receptors all come from a human donor with sarcoidosis (Löfgren's syndrome or another form), or a control subject (not recorded which).

This clonotype showed up just a few times. This rearrangement joins TRBV10-3 to TRBJ2-3, with D hard to call. The CDR3 sequence is 13 residues long. Per germline, CDR1 ENHRY and CDR2 SYGVKD. Trimming removed 6 bases at V and 2 bases at J, with 9 bases between. The CDR3 DNA reads as TGTGCCATCAGCGCCCCAAACACAGATACGCAGTATTTT. This sequence encodes CAISAPNTDTQYF.

There are many counts of this clonotype. The rearrangement uses TRBV20-1 and TRBJ1-2, with 7 bases that match TRBD1. CDR3 length equals 12 residues. Trimming cost V 4 bases and J 4 bases; bases outside gene matches: 3. In germline, CDR1 is DFQATT, CDR2 SNEGSKA (reference sequence). In DNA form, the CDR3 reads TGCAGTGCTACCGGGACAGCCTATGGCTACACCTTC. Translation gives CSATGTAYGYTF.

This clonotype was counted at least ten times. This chain connects TRBV20-1 to TRBJ1-1; 7 nucleotides line up with TRBD1. The CDR3 runs to 13 residues. After removal of 5 bases from V and 1 base from J, the junction contained 4 bases not matched to a gene. Germline V gene data show CDR1 as DFQATT and CDR2 as SNEGSKA (reference sequence). Here the CDR3 DNA reads TGCAGTGCTGAGAGGGGGCGGAACACTGAAGCTTTCTTT. Protein product: CSAERGRNTEAFF.

This clonotype has more than one count but fewer than ten. The chain combines TRBV18 with TRBJ1-2, with a possible D match to TRBD1 (6 bases). The germline gives CDR1 KGHSH, CDR2 LQKENI. CDR3 length: 15 amino acids. With 3 bases removed from V and 3 bases from J, the gap between germline ends came to 14 bases. CDR3 bases: TGTGCCAGCTCACCGCAACAGGGTTCTGACTATGGCTACACCTTC. Encoded protein: CASSPQQGSDYGYTF.

This clonotype was found many times. The chain combines TRBV28 with TRBJ1-6; possible D gene TRBD1, 6 bases. The CDR3 length is 15 residues. V lost 10 bases, J lost 5 bases, and 18 bases lay in between. Germline V gene data show CDR1 as MDHEN and CDR2 as SYDVKM. CDR3 residues: CATAPGTSNNSPLHF. As DNA, the CDR3 is TGTGCCACCGCTCCCGGGACATCAAATAATTCACCCCTCCACTTT.

This clonotype was seen only a few times. The chain couples TRBV5-1 to TRBJ1-2; TRBD1 is a possible D gene (6 bases). Germline CDR1 SGHRS, CDR2 YFSETQ. The V end lost 0 bases, the J end lost 4 bases, and 10 bases lay between the germline ends. CDR3 length: 14 residues. The CDR3 DNA reads as TGCGCCAGCAGCTTGGAACAGGGCGGCTATGGCTACACCTTC. Translation: CASSLEQGGYGYTF.

There are many counts of this clonotype. This chain connects TRBV6-2 or TRBV6-3 to TRBJ2-2, with 14 bases that match TRBD2. From germline, CDR1 is MNHEY and CDR2 SVGEGT. The CDR3 contains 21 residues. The ends lost 5 bases at V and 5 bases at J; junction bases unmatched: 19. The CDR3 bases are TGTGCCAGCAGTCGGCCGGGACTAGCGGGGGCCAATATCGGTAGGACCGGGGAGCTGTTTTTT. Protein: CASSRPGLAGANIGRTGELFF.

This clonotype has just a few counts. The rearrangement joins TRBV5-1 to TRBJ2-5, with 7 bases aligning to TRBD1. Germline assignment: CDR1 SGHRS and CDR2 YFSETQ. This CDR3 has 17 amino acids. Germline trimming cut 7 bases from V and 2 bases from J; bases unmatched to any gene: 17. The CDR3 loop is CASSNQPGQLKQETQYF. For the CDR3, the DNA is TGCGCCAGCTCAAATCAACCGGGACAGCTTAAGCAAGAGACCCAGTACTTC.

The rearrangement joins TRBV5-8 to TRBJ1-5, with D perhaps matching TRBD1 (5 bases). V was trimmed by 3 bases and J by 4 bases, leaving 17 bases between them. CDR3 length equals 16 residues. CDR1 and CDR2 from the germline V gene are SGHTS and YDEGEE. The DNA of the CDR3 is TGTGCCAGCAGCTGGGGGACGCTTGGGAGGAATCAGCCCCAGCATTTT. Translation gives CASSWGTLGRNQPQHF.

The chain couples TRBV10-3 to TRBJ1-2, with 7 nucleotides matching TRBD1. The CDR3 has 14 residues. Germline V gene lookup returns CDR1 ENHRY and CDR2 SYGVKD. The trim removed 0 bases at V and 3 bases at J, leaving 1 base unmatched. CDR3 amino acids: CAISESGTDYGYTF. The CDR3 bases are TGTGCCATCAGTGAGTCTGGGACAGACTATGGCTACACCTTC.

This chain joins TRBV11-2 and TRBJ1-4; D is uncertain. Per germline, CDR1 SGHAT and CDR2 FQNNGV. Trimming took off 4 bases at V and 0 bases at J, with 9 bases between the two ends. The length of the CDR3 is 15 residues. The CDR3 spells CASSSQSATNEKLFF. Here the CDR3 DNA reads TGTGCCAGCAGCTCCCAGAGTGCAACTAATGAAAAACTGTTTTTT.

The genes are TRBV29-1 and TRBJ1-1; no clear D. The CDR3 totals 13 residues. The germline V gene encodes CDR1 SQVTM and CDR2 ANQGSEA. V lost 1 base and J 1 base, leaving 7 bases between the germline ends. CDR3 sequence reads: CSVEAGGNTEAFF. CDR3 DNA: TGCAGCGTTGAAGCAGGCGGGAACACTGAAGCTTTCTTT.

The rearrangement joins TRBV29-1 to TRBJ1-1; 7 bases line up with TRBD1. CDR3 length: 15 residues. CDR1 is SQVTM and CDR2 is ANQGSEA in the germline V gene. V lost 4 bases, J lost 7 bases, and 15 bases stayed unmatched. CDR3 coding DNA: TGCAGCGTTGCCCGGGACAGTGCGTCGACTAATGAAGCTTTCTTT. The encoded protein is CSVARDSASTNEAFF.

The gene calls are TRBV5-1 and TRBJ2-1; TRBD2 matches 8 bases. This CDR3 is built from 15 residues. V was pared by 7 bases and J by 6 bases, with 12 bases of the junction left unmatched. Germline values: CDR1 SGHRS, CDR2 YFSETQ. The CDR3 bases are TGCGCCAGCGGGGCAGCGGGGGACGGTCTCAATGAGCAGTTCTTC. It specifies CASGAAGDGLNEQFF.

This clonotype was detected ten times or more. This rearrangement joins TRBV4-1 to TRBJ1-1, with 7 positions matching TRBD1. Germline values: CDR1 MGHRA, CDR2 YSYEKL. The CDR3 is 15 residues long. The V segment lost 0 bases and the J segment 1 base; nucleotides outside the gene matches: 2. The CDR3 protein is CASSQDRTGNTEAFF. The DNA of the CDR3 is TGCGCCAGCAGCCAAGACCGGACAGGGAACACTGAAGCTTTCTTT.

Note on this clonotype: Since a much larger clone is just one base distant, this may be a read error. The chain is built from TRBV10-3 and TRBJ1-3; no clear D gene. Trimming cost V 6 bases and J 8 bases, with 11 bases left between them. The CDR3 is made up of 12 amino acids. Per germline, CDR1 ENHRY and CDR2 SYGVKD. The CDR3 loop reads CAISAAGDTIYF. The DNA of the CDR3 is TGTGCCATCAGCGCCGCAGGAGACACCATATATTTT.

This sequence joins TRBV16 and TRBJ1-4; 7 nucleotides align to TRBD1. V dropped 3 bases and J dropped 5; count of bases not matched to a gene: 6. CDR1 KGHSY and CDR2 FQNENV come from the germline V gene. This CDR3 has 15 residues. This CDR3 is CASSQQTGKNEKLFF. CDR3 DNA: TGTGCCAGCAGCCAGCAGACAGGGAAGAATGAAAAACTGTTTTTT.

As regards this clonotype: One base away lies a much larger clone, so this may be a sequencing read error. The final CDR3 position lacks the conserved phenylalanine or tryptophan, pointing to a likely read error. The chain links TRBV20-1 to TRBJ2-4; TRBD2 agrees at 9 bases. The CDR3 length is 15 residues. J was trimmed by 0 bases and V by 4 bases; bases with no gene match: 4. Germline lookup yields CDR1 DFQATT and CDR2 SNEGSKA (reference sequence). CDR3 in DNA: TGCAGTGCTATTACTAGCGGGCTAGCCAAAAACATTCAGTACCTC. Its protein product is CSAITSGLAKNIQYL.

This chain links TRBV7-9 with TRBJ2-5; D ambiguous. The CDR3 extends over 13 amino acids. Trimming left V 2 bases short and J 4 bases short, with 8 bases between. Germline V gene lookup returns CDR1 SEHNR and CDR2 FQNEAQ (reference sequence). CDR3 coding DNA: TGTGCCAGCAGCTTAATACCGACAGAGACCCAGTACTTC. It translates to CASSLIPTETQYF.

Comments on this clonotype: A read error is likely, as this CDR3 ends without the conserved phenylalanine or tryptophan. It is unclear where the CDR3 begins or ends on the DNA, so no DNA is shown, and the CDR3 is as TCRdb lists it. The chain couples TRBV12-3 or TRBV12-4 to TRBJ1-1. The CDR3 is 11 amino acids in total, end residues counted. The CDR3 spells CASSVNTEASL.

This clonotype was found a few times. The CDR3 reads CASSIRILRDQPQHF. CDR3 DNA: TGTGCCAGTAGTATCAGGATCTTGAGGGATCAGCCCCAGCATTTT. The chain recombines TRBV19 with TRBJ1-5, with no clear D. Between the trimmed V and J ends, which lost 3 bases and 5 bases, there was a span of 14 bases. There are 15 residues in the CDR3. Germline loops: CDR1 LNHDA, CDR2 SQIVND (reference sequence).

This clonotype was seen more than once but under ten times. V gene TRBV12-3 or TRBV12-4 combines with J gene TRBJ1-5, with D perhaps TRBD1 (5 bases). The CDR3 loop spans 15 amino acids. V lost 7 bases and J lost 0, with 13 bases in between. For the CDR3, the DNA is TGTGCCAGCACCCCGGCTGGGGGTAGCAATCAGCCCCAGCATTTT. Encoded protein: CASTPAGGSNQPQHF.

This clonotype was counted at least ten times. The CDR3 DNA follows: TGCAGTGGCAGAATGAACACTGAAGCTTTCTTT. Protein sequence: CSGRMNTEAFF. This chain uses TRBV20-1 with TRBJ1-1, with no clear D. This CDR3 contains 11 residues. With 7 bases removed from V and 0 bases from J, the gap between germline ends came to 6 bases. Germline V lookup: CDR1 DFQATT, CDR2 SNEGSKA (reference sequence).